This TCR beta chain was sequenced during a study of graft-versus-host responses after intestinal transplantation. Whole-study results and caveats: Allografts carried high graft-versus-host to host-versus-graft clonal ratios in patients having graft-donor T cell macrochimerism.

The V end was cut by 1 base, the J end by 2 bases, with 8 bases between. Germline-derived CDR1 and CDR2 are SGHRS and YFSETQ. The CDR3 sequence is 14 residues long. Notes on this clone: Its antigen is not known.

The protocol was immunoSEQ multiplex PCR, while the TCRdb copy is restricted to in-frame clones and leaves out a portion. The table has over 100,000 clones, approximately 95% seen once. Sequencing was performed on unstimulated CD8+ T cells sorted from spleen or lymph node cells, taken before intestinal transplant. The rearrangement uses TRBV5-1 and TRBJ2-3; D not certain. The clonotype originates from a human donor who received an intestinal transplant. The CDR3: CASSLRYFTDTQYF. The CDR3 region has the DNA TGCGCCAGCAGCTTGCGTTATTTCACAGATACGCAGTATTTT.